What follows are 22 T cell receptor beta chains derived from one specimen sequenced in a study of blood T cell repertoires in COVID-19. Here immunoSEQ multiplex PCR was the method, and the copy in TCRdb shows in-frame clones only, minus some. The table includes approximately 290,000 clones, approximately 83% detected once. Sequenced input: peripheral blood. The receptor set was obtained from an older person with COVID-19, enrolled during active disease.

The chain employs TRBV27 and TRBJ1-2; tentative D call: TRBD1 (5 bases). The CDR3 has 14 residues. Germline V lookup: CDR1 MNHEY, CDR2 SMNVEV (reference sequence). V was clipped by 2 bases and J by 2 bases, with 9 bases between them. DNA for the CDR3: TGTGCCAGCAGTTTAAGGCCAGGGAACTATGGCTACACCTTC. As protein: CASSLRPGNYGYTF.

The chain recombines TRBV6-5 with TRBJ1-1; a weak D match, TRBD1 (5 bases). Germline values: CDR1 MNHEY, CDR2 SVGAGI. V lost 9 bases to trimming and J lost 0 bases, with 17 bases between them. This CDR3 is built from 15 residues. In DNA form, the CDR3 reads TGTGCCAGTGCGAGCCCGCAGGGATTGAACACTGAAGCTTTCTTT. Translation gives CASASPQGLNTEAFF.

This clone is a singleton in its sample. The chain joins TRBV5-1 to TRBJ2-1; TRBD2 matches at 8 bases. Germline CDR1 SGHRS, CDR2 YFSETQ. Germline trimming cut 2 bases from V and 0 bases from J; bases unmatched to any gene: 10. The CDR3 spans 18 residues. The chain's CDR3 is CASSLRTSSLNSYNEQFF. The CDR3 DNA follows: TGCGCCAGCAGCTTACGGACTAGCAGCTTGAACTCCTACAATGAGCAGTTCTTC.

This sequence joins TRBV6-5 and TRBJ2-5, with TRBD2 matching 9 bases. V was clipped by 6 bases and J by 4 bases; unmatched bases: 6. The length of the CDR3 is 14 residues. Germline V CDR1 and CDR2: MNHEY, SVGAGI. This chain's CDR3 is CASRGSGRGETQYF. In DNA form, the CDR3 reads TGTGCCAGCAGGGGTAGCGGGAGAGGAGAGACCCAGTACTTC.

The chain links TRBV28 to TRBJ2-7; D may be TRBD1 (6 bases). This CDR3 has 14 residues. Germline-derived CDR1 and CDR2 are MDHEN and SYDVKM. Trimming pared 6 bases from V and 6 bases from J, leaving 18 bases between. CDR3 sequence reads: CASRPTGILAEQYF. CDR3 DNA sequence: TGTGCCAGCAGACCCACAGGGATCTTGGCCGAGCAGTACTTC.

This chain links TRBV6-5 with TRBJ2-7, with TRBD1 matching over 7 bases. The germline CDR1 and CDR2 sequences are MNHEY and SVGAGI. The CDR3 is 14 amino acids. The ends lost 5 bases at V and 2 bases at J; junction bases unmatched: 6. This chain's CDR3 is CASSRRQGAYEQYF. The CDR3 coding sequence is TGTGCCAGCAGTCGGAGACAGGGAGCCTACGAGCAGTACTTC.

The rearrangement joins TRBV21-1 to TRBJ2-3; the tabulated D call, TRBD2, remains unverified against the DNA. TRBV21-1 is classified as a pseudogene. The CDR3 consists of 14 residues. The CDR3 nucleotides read TGTGCCAGCAGCAAAACTGCGGGCTCAGATACGCAGTATTTT. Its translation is CASSKTAGSDTQYF.

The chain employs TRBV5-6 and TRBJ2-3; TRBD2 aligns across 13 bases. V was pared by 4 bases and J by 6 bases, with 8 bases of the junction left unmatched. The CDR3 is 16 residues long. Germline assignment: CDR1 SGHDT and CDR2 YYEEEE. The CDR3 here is CASSTRTSGRSDTQYF. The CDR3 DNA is TGTGCCAGCAGCACACGGACTAGCGGGAGATCGGATACGCAGTATTTT. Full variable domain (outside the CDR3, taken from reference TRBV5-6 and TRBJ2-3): DAGVTQSPTHLIKTRGQQVTLRCSPKSGHDTVSWYQQALGQGPQFIFQYYEEEERQRGNFPDRFSGHQFPNYSSELNVNALLLGDSALYLCASSTRTSGRSDTQYFGPGTRLTVL.

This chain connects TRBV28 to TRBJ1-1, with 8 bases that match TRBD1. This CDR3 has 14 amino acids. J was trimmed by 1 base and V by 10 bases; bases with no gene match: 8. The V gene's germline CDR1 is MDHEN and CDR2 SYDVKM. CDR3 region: CATRSGTGNTEAFF. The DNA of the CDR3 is TGTGCCACAAGGTCCGGGACAGGGAACACTGAAGCTTTCTTT.

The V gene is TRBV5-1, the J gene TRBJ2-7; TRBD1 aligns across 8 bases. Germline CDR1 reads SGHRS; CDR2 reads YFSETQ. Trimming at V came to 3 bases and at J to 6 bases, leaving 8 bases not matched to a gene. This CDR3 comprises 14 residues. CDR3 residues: CASSSAGTGAEQYF. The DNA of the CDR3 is TGCGCCAGCAGCTCCGCCGGGACAGGCGCCGAGCAGTACTTC.

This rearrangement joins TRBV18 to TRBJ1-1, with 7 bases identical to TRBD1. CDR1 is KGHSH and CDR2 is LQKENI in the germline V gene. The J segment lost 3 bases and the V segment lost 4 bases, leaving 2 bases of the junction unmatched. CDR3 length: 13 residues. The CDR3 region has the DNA TGTGCCAGCTCACAGGGACAGCACACTGAAGCTTTCTTT. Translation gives CASSQGQHTEAFF.

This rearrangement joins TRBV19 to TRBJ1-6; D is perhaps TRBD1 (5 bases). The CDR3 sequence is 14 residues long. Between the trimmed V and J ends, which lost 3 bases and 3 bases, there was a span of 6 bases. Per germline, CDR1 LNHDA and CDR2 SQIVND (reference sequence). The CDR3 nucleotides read TGTGCCAGTAGTATCGGGGGCTATAATTCACCCCTCCACTTT. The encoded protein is CASSIGGYNSPLHF.

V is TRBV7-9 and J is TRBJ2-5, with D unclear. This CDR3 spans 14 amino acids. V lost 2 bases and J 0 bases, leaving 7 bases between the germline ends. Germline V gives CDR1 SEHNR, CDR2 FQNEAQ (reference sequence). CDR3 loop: CASSLWYNQETQYF. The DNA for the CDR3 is TGTGCCAGCAGCTTATGGTACAACCAAGAGACCCAGTACTTC. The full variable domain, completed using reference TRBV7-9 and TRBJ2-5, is DTGVSQNPRHKITKRGQNVTFRCDPISEHNRLYWYRQTLGQGPEFLTYFQNEAQLEKSRLLSDRFSAERPKGSFSTLEIQRTEQGDSAMYLCASSLWYNQETQYFGPGTRLLVL.

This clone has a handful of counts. The chain's CDR3 is CASSLIRPGGSPLHF. As DNA, the CDR3 is TGTGCCAGCAGTCTAATTCGTCCAGGAGGTTCACCCCTCCACTTT. The V and J genes are TRBV28 and TRBJ1-6; D gene ambiguous. The CDR3 consists of 15 residues. V was pared by 5 bases and J by 9 bases, with 17 bases between. Germline CDR1 and CDR2: MDHEN and SYDVKM.

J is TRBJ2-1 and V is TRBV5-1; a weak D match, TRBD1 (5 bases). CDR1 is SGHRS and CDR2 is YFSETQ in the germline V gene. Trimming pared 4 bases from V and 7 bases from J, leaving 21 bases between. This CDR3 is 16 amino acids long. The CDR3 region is CASSGALGGVGNEQFF. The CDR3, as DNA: TGCGCCAGCAGCGGGGCTCTAGGTGGTGTGGGTAATGAGCAGTTCTTC.

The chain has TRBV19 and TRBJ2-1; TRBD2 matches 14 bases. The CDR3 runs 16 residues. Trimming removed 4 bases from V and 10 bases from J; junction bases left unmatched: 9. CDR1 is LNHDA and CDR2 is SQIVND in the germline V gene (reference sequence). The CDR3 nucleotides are TGTGCCAGTAGTAATCCGGGACTAGCGGGAGTGCGGGAGCAGTTCTTC. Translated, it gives CASSNPGLAGVREQFF. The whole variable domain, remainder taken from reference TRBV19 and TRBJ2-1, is DGGITQSPKYLFRKEGQNVTLSCEQNLNHDAMYWYRQDPGQGLRLIYYSQIVNDFQKGDIAEGYSVSREKKESFPLTVTSAQKNPTAFYLCASSNPGLAGVREQFFGPGTRLTVL.

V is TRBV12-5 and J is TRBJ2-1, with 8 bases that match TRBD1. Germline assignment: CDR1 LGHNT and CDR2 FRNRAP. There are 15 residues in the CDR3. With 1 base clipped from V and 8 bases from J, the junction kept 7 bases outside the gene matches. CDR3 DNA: TGTGCTAGTGGTTTGGGCCGGACAGGGTTTGATGAGCAGTTCTTC. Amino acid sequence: CASGLGRTGFDEQFF.

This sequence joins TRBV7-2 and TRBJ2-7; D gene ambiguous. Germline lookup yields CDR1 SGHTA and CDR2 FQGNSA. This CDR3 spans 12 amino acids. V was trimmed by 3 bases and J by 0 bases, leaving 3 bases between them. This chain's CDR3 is CASSFSSYEQYF. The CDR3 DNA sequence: TGTGCCAGCAGCTTCAGCTCCTACGAGCAGTACTTC.

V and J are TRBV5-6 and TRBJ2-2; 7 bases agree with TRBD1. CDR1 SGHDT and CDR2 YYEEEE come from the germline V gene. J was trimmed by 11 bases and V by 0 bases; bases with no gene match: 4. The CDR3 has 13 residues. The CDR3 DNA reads TGTGCCAGCAGCTTGGGACAGGGAAGCGAGCTGTTTTTT. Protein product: CASSLGQGSELFF.

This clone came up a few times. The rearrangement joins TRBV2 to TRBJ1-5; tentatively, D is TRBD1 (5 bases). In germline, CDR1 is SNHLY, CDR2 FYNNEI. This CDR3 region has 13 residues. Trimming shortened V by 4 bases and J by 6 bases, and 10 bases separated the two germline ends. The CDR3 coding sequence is TGTGCCAGCAGTGGGGACTTAAGTCAGCCCCAGCATTTT. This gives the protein CASSGDLSQPQHF.

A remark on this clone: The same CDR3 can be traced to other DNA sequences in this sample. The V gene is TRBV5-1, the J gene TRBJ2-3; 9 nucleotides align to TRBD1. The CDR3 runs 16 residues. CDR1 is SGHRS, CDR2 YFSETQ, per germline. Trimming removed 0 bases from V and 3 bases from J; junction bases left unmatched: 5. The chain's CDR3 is CASSLGDREGTDTQYF. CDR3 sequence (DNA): TGCGCCAGCAGCTTGGGGGACAGGGAGGGGACAGATACGCAGTATTTT.

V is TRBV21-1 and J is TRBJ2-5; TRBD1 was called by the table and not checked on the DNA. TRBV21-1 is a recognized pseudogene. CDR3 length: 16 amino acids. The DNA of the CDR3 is TGTGCCAGCAGCCCCGCCCCGACAACGTACCAAGAGACCCAGTACTTC. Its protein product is CASSPAPTTYQETQYF.